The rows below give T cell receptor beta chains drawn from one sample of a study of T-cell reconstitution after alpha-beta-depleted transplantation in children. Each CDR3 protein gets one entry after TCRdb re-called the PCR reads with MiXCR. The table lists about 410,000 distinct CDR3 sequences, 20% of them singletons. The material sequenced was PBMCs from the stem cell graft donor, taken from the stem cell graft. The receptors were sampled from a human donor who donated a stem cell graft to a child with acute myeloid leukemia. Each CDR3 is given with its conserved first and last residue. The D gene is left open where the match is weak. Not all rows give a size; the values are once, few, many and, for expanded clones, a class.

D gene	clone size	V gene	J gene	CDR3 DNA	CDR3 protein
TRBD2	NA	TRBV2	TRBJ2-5	TGTGCCAGCAGTGCGGGTAGCGGGAGGGGTGGAGAGACCCAGTACTTC	CASSAGSGRGGETQYF
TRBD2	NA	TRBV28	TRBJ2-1	TGTGCCAGCAGTTTATACCCCCGGGGGGTAAGTTTTGATGAGCAGTTCTTC	CASSLYPRGVSFDEQFF
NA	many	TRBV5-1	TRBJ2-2	TGCGCCAGCAGCGCCGACGGGGGCACCGGGGAGCTGTTTTTT	CASSADGGTGELFF
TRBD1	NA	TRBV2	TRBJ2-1	TGTGCCAGCACCCGGGACAGTACGACCTCAAATGAGCAGTTCTTC	CASTRDSTTSNEQFF
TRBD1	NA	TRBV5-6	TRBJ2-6	TGTGCCAGCACCCGACCGGGACAGGGCCTCTCTGGGGCCAACGTCCTGACTTTC	CASTRPGQGLSGANVLTF
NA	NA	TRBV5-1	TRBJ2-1	TGCGCCAGCAGCTTAGGAGAGAGGGCCTACAATGAGCAGTTCTTC	CASSLGERAYNEQFF
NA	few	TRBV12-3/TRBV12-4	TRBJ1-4	TGTGCCAGCAGAATACTCGGGGATAATGAAAAACTGTTTTTT	CASRILGDNEKLFF
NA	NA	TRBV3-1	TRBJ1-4	TGTGCCAGCAGCCAGTCAGTATTGGAAAAACTGTTTTTT	CASSQSVLEKLFF
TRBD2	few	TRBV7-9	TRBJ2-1	TGTGCCAGCAGCTTGGTTGGGAGGACTAGCGGATACAATGAGCAGTTCTTC	CASSLVGRTSGYNEQFF
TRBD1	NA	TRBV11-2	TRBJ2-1	TGTGCCAGCAGCTTAGTTCAGGGGGCGAAGGGTAGTGGGCGACTTTACAATGAGCAGTTCTTC	CASSLVQGAKGSGRLYNEQFF
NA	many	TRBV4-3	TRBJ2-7	TGCGCCAGCAGCCTCAGGGAAGACAGCTACGAGCAGTACTTC	CASSLREDSYEQYF
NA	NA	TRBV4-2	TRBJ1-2	TGTGCCAGCAGCCGGGAGGCAGAAGCTAACTATGGCTACACCTTC	CASSREAEANYGYTF
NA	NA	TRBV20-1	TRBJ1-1	TGCAGTGCTAGAGGAGGTCAGGGGAACACTGAAGCTTTCTTT	CSARGGQGNTEAFF
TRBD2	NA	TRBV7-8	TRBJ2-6	TGTGCCAGCAGCTTAGTAACGGGGGGACCGGCTCTGCTGGCCAACGTCCTGACTTTC	CASSLVTGGPALLANVLTF
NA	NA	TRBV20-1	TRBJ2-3	TGCAGTGCTAGAGATCCGGGGTTTGGGGGAGGTCGACAAGAGGATACGCAGTATTTT	CSARDPGFGGGRQEDTQYF
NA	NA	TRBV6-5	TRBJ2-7	TGTGCCAGCATCCAAAGAGGCGGGACCACCCCTTACGAGCAGTACTTC	CASIQRGGTTPYEQYF
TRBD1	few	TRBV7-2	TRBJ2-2	TGTGCCAGCAGGACAGGGGGCTTCGGGGAGCTGTTTTTT	CASRTGGFGELFF
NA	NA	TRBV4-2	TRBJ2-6	TGTGCCAGCAGCCAGGGGCCCGCAGCTTCTGGGGCCAACGTCCTGACTTTC	CASSQGPAASGANVLTF
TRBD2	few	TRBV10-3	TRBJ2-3	TGTGCCATCAGTGACTCGGGTAGCGGGAGGGCCAAAGATACGCAGTATTTT	CAISDSGSGRAKDTQYF
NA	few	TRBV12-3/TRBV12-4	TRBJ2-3	TGTGCCAGCAGCCCCGGGACTTTTCTGAGCACAGATACGCAGTATTTT	CASSPGTFLSTDTQYF
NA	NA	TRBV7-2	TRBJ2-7	TGTGCCAGCAGCTCGCGGACAAGCTACTGCGAGCAGTACTTC	CASSSRTSYCEQYF
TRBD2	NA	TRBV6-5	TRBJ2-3	TGTGCCAGCAGTTACTCTGGGGCTAGCGGCTCGGGAGATACGCAGTATTTT	CASSYSGASGSGDTQYF
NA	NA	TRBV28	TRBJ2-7	TGTGCCAGCAGTTTATCAGGGCCAGCCACCTACGAGCAGTACTTC	CASSLSGPATYEQYF
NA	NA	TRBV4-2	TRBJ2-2	TGTGCCAGCAGCCTCCTCGGGGAGCTGTTTTTT	CASSLLGELFF
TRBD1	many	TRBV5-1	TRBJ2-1	TGCGCCAGCAGCCAGGACAGGGCACTTTACAATGAGCAGTTCTTC	CASSQDRALYNEQFF
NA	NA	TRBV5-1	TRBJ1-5	TGCGCCAGCAGCTTGGTCCCGAATCAGCCCCAGCATTTT	CASSLVPNQPQHF
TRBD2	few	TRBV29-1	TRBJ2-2	TGCAGCGTTGGCCCAGGACTAGCGGGAGTATCGGACACCGGGGAGCTGTTTTTT	CSVGPGLAGVSDTGELFF
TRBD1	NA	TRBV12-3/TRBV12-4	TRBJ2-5	TGTGCCAGCACCGGTCGGACAGGGCGAGGAGAGACCCAGTACTTC	CASTGRTGRGETQYF
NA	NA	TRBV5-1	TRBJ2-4	TGCGCCAGCAGCTTGGGGTTGCGTGGCATTCAGTACTTC	CASSLGLRGIQYF
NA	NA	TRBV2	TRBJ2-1	TGTGCCAGCAGCTCACAGGAGGGCAATGAGCAGTTCTTC	CASSSQEGNEQFF
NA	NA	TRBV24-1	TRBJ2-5	TGTGCCACCAGTGATTTACAGGGAAAAGAGACCCAGTACTTC	CATSDLQGKETQYF
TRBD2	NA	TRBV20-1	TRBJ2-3	TGCAGTGCTAGAGTAAGCGGGAGAGACACAGATACGCAGTATTTT	CSARVSGRDTDTQYF
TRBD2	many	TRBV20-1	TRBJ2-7	TGCAGTGCTGGGGGACTAGCGGGGGAAAGGGGCTCCTACGAGCAGTACTTC	CSAGGLAGERGSYEQYF
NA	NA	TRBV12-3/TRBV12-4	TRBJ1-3	TGTGCCAGCAGTTGGCGCCTTGGAAACACCATATATTTT	CASSWRLGNTIYF
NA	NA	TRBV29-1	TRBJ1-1	TGCAGCGTTGAAGACAGGGACTCCCAGAACACTGAAGCTTTCTTT	CSVEDRDSQNTEAFF
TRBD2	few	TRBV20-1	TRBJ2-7	TGCAGTACTCGCAACGGAGCGGGAGGGTACGAGCAGTACTTC	CSTRNGAGGYEQYF
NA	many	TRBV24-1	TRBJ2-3	TGTGCCACCAGTGATTTGGGACAATCGGATACGCAGTATTTT	CATSDLGQSDTQYF
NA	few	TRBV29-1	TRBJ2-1	TGCAGCGTTGAAACGGGGGCCCATGAGCAGTTCTTC	CSVETGAHEQFF
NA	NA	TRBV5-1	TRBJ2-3	TGCGCCAGCAGCTTGGTTGGTACCACAGATACGCAGTATTTT	CASSLVGTTDTQYF
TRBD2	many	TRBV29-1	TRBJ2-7	TGCAGCGTTCTAGCGGGAAATCCTTCCTACGAGCAGTACTTC	CSVLAGNPSYEQYF
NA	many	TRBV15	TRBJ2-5	TGTGCCACCAGCAGAGATCTTAACCAAGAGACCCAGTACTTC	CATSRDLNQETQYF
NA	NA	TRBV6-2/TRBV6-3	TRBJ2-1	TGTGCCAGCAGTTACGTTGGTAGCAATGAGCAGTTCTTC	CASSYVGSNEQFF
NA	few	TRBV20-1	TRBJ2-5	TGCAGTGCTAGAGATACAAAGACCCAGTACTTC	CSARDTKTQYF
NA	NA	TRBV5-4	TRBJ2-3	TGTGCCAGCAGCTTGCAATTAAAACAGAGCACAGATACGCAGTATTTT	CASSLQLKQSTDTQYF
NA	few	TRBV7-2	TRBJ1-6	TGTGCCAGCAGCTTAGACCAGGTCTCACCCCTCCACTTT	CASSLDQVSPLHF
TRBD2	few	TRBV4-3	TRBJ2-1	TGCGCCAGCAGCCAAGATCGGGGCGGGAGCTCCTACAATGAGCAGTTCTTC	CASSQDRGGSSYNEQFF
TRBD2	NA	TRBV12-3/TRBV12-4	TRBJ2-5	TGTGCCAGCAGTTTCGCAATCGAGCGGGAGGAGTCAGGAGAGACCCAGTACTTC	CASSFAIEREESGETQYF